Each of the 2 T cell receptor beta chains below was sequenced from the same sample in a study of OX40 agonist ivuxolimab in advanced cancers. Only in-frame clones appear in the TCRdb table, and some are missing; sequencing was by immunoSEQ multiplex PCR. This sample has around 37,000 clones, with about four fifths found just once. The specimen comprised CD4+ or CD8+ T cells sorted from blood, sampled in a trial of the OX40 agonist ivuxolimab. These receptors originate from an adult with an advanced solid tumor such as melanoma, head and neck, liver or kidney cancer.

This clone qualifies as medium-sized. This rearrangement joins TRBV9 to TRBJ2-2, with 9 bases aligning to TRBD2. The CDR3 has 16 amino acids. Germline values: CDR1 SGDLS, CDR2 YYNGEE. V gave up 4 bases and J gave up 4 bases; unmatched junction bases: 8. For the CDR3, the DNA is TGTGCCAGCAGCCCCGTAGCGGGAGCGACCACCGGGGAGCTGTTTTTT. Protein product: CASSPVAGATTGELFF.

The sample holds a few counts of this clone. The chain has TRBV2 and TRBJ1-3; no definite D call. The germline CDR1 and CDR2 sequences are SNHLY and FYNNEI. The CDR3 spans 14 residues. V was pared by 4 bases and J by 0 bases, with 7 bases between. CDR3 region: CASSVESSGNTIYF. The CDR3 region has the DNA TGTGCCAGCAGTGTGGAGAGCTCTGGAAACACCATATATTTT.